This TCR beta chain was captured by sequencing in a study of lymphopenia after photon versus proton radiotherapy. This table comes from immunoSEQ multiplex PCR, and its TCRdb copy is limited to in-frame clones, with some not included. This repertoire shows around 24,000 clones, under 85% found once; its top ten account for under 4.5%. Note on this clone: Antigen unknown.

The CDR3 runs to 15 residues. CDR1 and CDR2 from the germline V gene are SGDLS and YYNGEE. Trimming took 3 bases from V and 1 from J, leaving 13 bases between them. General study findings and limits: Post-nadir diversity loss with photons came from oligoclonal expansion, particularly CD8+ Temra cells. Proton therapy kept repertoires fairly stable, unlike photons, which gained effector/memory cells.

The V call is TRBV9, the J call TRBJ2-5; D not certain. The source material was peripheral blood, sampled from a patient treated with photon-based radiotherapy. The source of this sequence is a woman between 50 and 59 years old with pancreatic cancer. In nucleotides, the CDR3 is TGTGCCAGCAGCGCCAGACATGGGCCCCAAGAGACCCAGTACTTC. This translates into CASSARHGPQETQYF.